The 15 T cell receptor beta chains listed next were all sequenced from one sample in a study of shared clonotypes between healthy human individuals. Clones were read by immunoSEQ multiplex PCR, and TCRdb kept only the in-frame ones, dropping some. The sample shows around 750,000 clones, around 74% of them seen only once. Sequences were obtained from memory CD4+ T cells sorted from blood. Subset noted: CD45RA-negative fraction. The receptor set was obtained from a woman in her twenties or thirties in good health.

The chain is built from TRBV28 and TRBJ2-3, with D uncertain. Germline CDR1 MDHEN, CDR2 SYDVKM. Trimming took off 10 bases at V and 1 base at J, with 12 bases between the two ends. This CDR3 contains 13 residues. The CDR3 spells CATNKGGTDTQYF. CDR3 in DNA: TGTGCCACCAACAAAGGAGGCACAGATACGCAGTATTTT.

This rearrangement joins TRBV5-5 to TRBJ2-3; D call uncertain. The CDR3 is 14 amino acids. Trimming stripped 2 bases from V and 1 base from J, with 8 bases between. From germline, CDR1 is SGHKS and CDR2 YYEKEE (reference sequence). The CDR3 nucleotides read TGTGCCAGCAGCTTAAGTTTGCGCACAGATACGCAGTATTTT. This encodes CASSLSLRTDTQYF.

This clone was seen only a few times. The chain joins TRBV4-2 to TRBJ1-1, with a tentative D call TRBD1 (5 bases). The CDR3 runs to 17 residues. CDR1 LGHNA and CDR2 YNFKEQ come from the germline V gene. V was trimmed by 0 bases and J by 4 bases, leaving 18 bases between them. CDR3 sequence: CASSQEGRGAVVTEAFF. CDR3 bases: TGTGCCAGCAGCCAAGAAGGGAGGGGAGCGGTAGTCACTGAAGCTTTCTTT.

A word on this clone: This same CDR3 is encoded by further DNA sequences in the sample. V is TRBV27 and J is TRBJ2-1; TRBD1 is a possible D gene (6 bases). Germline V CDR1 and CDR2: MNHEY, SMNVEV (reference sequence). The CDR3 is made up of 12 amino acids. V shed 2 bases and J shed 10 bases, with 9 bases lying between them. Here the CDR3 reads CASSLSRGEQFF. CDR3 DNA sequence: TGTGCCAGCAGTTTAAGCAGGGGAGAGCAGTTCTTC.

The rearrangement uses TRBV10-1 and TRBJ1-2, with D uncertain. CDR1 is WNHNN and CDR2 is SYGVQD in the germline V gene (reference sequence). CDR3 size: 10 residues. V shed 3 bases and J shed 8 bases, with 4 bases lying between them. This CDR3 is CASSDTGYTF. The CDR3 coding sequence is TGCGCCAGCAGTGATACGGGCTACACCTTC.

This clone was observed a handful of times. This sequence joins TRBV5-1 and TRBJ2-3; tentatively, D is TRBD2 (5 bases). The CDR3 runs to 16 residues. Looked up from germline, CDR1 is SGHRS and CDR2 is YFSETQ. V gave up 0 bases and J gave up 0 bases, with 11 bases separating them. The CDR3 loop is CASSLAGSSSTDTQYF. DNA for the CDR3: TGCGCCAGCAGCTTGGCTGGGAGTTCTAGCACAGATACGCAGTATTTT.

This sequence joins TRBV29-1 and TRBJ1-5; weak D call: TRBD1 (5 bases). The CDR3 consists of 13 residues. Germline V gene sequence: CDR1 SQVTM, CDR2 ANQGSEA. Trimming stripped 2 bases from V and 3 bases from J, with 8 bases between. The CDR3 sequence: CSVELGPNQPQHF. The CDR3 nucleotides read TGCAGCGTTGAACTGGGACCCAATCAGCCCCAGCATTTT. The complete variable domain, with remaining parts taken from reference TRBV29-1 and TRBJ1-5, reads SAVISQKPSRDICQRGTSLTIQCQVDSQVTMMFWYRQQPGQSLTLIATANQGSEATYESGFVIDKFPISRPNLTFSTLTVSNMSPEDSSIYLCSVELGPNQPQHFGDGTRLSIL.

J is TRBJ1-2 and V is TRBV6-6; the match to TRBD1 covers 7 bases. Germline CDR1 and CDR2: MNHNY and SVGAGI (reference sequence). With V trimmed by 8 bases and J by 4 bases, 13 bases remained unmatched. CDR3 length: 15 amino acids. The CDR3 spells CASFPGGDRIYGYTF. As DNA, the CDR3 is TGTGCCAGCTTCCCAGGGGGGGACAGAATCTATGGCTACACCTTC.

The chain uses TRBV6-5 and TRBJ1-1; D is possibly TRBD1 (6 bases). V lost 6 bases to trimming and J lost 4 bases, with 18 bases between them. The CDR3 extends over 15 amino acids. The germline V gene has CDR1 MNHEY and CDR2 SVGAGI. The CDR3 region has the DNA TGTGCCAGCAGCCCTCCCGTAGGACAGAGCACTGAAGCTTTCTTT. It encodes CASSPPVGQSTEAFF.

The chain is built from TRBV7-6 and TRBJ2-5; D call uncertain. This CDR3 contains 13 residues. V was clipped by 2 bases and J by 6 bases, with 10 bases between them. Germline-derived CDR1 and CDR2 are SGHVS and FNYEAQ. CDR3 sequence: CASSLTTVKTQYF. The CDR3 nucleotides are TGTGCCAGCAGCTTAACTACAGTAAAGACCCAGTACTTC.

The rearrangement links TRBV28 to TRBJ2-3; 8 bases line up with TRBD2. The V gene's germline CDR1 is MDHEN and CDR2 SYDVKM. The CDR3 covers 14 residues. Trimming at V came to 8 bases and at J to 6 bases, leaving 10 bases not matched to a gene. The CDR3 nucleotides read TGTGCCAGCGCTTCCGGGAGGGCCGTTGATACGCAGTATTTT. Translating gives CASASGRAVDTQYF. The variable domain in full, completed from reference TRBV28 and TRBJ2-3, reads DVKVTQSSRYLVKRTGEKVFLECVQDMDHENMFWYRQDPGLGLRLIYFSYDVKMKEKGDIPEGYSVSREKKERFSLILESASTNQTSMYLCASASGRAVDTQYFGPGTRLTVL.

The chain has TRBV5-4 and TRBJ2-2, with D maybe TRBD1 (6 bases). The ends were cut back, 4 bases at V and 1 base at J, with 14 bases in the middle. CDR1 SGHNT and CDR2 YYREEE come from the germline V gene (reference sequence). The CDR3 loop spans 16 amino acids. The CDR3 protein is CASSRALDRNTGELFF. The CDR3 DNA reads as TGTGCCAGCAGCCGGGCCCTGGACAGGAACACCGGGGAGCTGTTTTTT.

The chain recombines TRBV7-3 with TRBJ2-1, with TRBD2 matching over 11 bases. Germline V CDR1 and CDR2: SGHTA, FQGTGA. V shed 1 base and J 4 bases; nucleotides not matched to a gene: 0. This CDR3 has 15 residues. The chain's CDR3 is CASSLRTSGYNEQFF. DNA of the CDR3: TGTGCCAGCAGCTTAAGGACTAGCGGGTACAATGAGCAGTTCTTC.

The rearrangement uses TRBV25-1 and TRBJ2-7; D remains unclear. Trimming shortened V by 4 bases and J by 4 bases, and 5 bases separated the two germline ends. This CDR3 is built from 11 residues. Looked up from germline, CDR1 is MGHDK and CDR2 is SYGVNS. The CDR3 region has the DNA TGTGCCAGCAGTGGACGGTACGAGCAGTACTTC. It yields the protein CASSGRYEQYF.

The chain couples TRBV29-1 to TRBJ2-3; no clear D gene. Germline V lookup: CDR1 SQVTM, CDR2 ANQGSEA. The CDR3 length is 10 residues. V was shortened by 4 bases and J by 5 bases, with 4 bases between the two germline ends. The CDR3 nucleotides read TGCAGCGTTGGGGGAGATACGCAGTATTTT. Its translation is CSVGGDTQYF.